This TCR beta chain was captured in a study of T cells in Graves' hyperthyroidism and ophthalmopathy. This clonotype was found many times. Uncontrolled infection, other autoimmune disease, pregnancy or lactation excluded patients. RNA transcripts yielded amplified TCR beta CDR3 regions. RT-PCR in the first round (using the HTBI primer set) targeted the TCR CDR3. MiXCR, applied by TCRdb to the multiplex PCR reads, yields one record per CDR3 protein. The table includes about 560,000 distinct CDR3 sequences, 16% detected once. This receptor was obtained from a woman in her late teens or twenties with Graves' hyperthyroidism. Sequencing used blood.

The CDR3 sequence is CASSTTGPTDTQYF. As DNA, the CDR3 is TGTGCCAGCAGTACGACAGGGCCCACAGATACGCAGTATTTT. This chain connects TRBV6-1 to TRBJ2-3, with TRBD1 identical over 7 bases. With V trimmed by 5 bases and J by 2 bases, 4 bases remained unmatched. Germline loops: CDR1 MNHNS, CDR2 SASEGT. CDR3 length: 14 amino acids.